The next 4 T cell receptor beta chains were all read from a single sample in a study of regulatory T cells in long-lasting Graves disease. Arm-PCR with iRepertoire HTBI primers amplified the CDR3 regions for these TCR beta libraries. TCRdb processed the multiplex PCR reads anew with MiXCR; each CDR3 protein has one entry. The sample lists 400,000 to 500,000 distinct CDR3 sequences, 21% occurring once. Stated time point: persistent/refractory GD, antithyroid drugs over 5 years with positive TRAb. Making the TCR library involved RNA that had been extracted from PBMCs. The sequenced sample was peripheral blood mononuclear cells (PBMCs), obtained when the disease was refractory, from a patient treated with antithyroid drugs. The receptors originated from a female donor with Graves disease.

This chain links TRBV2 with TRBJ2-1, with TRBD2 identical over 10 bases. Germline trimming cut 6 bases from V and 8 bases from J; bases unmatched to any gene: 4. Germline CDR1 reads SNHLY; CDR2 reads FYNNEI. The CDR3 covers 13 residues. The CDR3 sequence is CASSLAGADEQFF. The CDR3 coding sequence is TGTGCCAGCAGCCTAGCGGGGGCGGATGAGCAGTTCTTC. Based on the CDR3 plus reference TRBV2 and TRBJ2-1, the full variable domain is EPEVTQTPSHQVTQMGQEVILRCVPISNHLYFYWYRQILGQKVEFLVSFYNNEISEKSEIFDDQFSVERPDGSNFTLKIRSTKLEDSAMYFCASSLAGADEQFFGPGTRLTVL.

This clonotype showed up many times. The chain uses TRBV20-1 and TRBJ1-4, with D possibly matching TRBD1 (6 bases). The CDR3 sequence is 9 residues long. Germline V gene sequence: CDR1 DFQATT, CDR2 SNEGSKA (reference sequence). V gave up 5 bases and J gave up 16 bases, with 11 bases separating them. The CDR3 nucleotides read TGCAGTGCTTCGCCGGGACAGTTTTTT. This gives the protein CSASPGQFF.

This clonotype was found a few times. The gene calls are TRBV20-1 and TRBJ1-1, with D unresolved. Trimming took 6 bases from V and 0 from J, leaving 8 bases between them. Per the germline V gene, CDR1 is DFQATT and CDR2 is SNEGSKA (reference sequence). The CDR3 has 12 residues. CDR3 amino acids: CSASLMNTEAFF. In DNA form, the CDR3 reads TGCAGTGCCTCCCTGATGAACACTGAAGCTTTCTTT.

The gene calls are TRBV18 and TRBJ1-4; 10 bases fit TRBD1. Germline V lookup: CDR1 KGHSH, CDR2 LQKENI. With 2 bases clipped from V and 8 bases from J, the junction kept 14 bases outside the gene matches. CDR3 size: 18 residues. Here the CDR3 DNA reads TGTGCCAGCTCACCAGTCCTCTCACCGGGACAGGGGAGAGAAAAACTGTTTTTT. Its translation: CASSPVLSPGQGREKLFF. Using reference TRBV18 and TRBJ1-4 for the parts outside the CDR3, the full variable domain is NAGVMQNPRHLVRRRGQEARLRCSPMKGHSHVYWYRQLPEEGLKFMVYLQKENIIDESGMPKERFSAEFPKEGPSILRIQQVVRGDSAAYFCASSPVLSPGQGREKLFFGSGTQLSVL.